A few counts support the clone carrying this TCR beta chain. The antigen remains undetermined. CDR1 and CDR2 (germline): MGHRA, YSYEKL. The length of the CDR3 is 12 residues. Trimming removed 1 base at V and 10 bases at J, with 9 bases between. The data belong to a study of T-cell memory formation after mild COVID-19. Broader study findings: From day 15 to 85, contracting clones were balanced between CD4 and CD8, whereas later expanders leaned toward CD4+. Contracting CD4+ clones sat mainly in CM and EM; CD8+ in EMRA.

TCRdb redid the calling of the 5' RACE reads with MiXCR, one entry per CDR3 protein. The sample lists roughly 450,000 distinct CDR3 sequences; roughly 18% were seen once. The TCR was taken from a man between 18 and 35 years old who had mild COVID-19 (a few samples of this study predate the infection). Cell type and time point are not known. Sequenced material: PBMCs or a T cell subset sorted from them (not recorded which). This chain joins TRBV4-1 and TRBJ2-3; no clear D. The CDR3 protein is CASSQALDAQYF. In DNA form, the CDR3 reads TGCGCCAGCAGCCAAGCTCTCGATGCGCAGTATTTT.